This T cell receptor (beta chain) was identified in a study of blood T cell repertoires in COVID-19. The wider study: Collection of acute and convalescent COVID-19 samples took place in the United States, Italy and Spain. The cDNA or gDNA used as material had been derived from T cells, B-cell-depleted T cells, or PBMCs.

Germline V gives CDR1 SGHAT, CDR2 FQNNGV. The CDR3 totals 16 residues. The trim removed 1 base at V and 1 base at J, leaving 6 bases unmatched. Method: immunoSEQ multiplex PCR; TCRdb's copy keeps in-frame clones and lacks some. The data hold 150,000 to 200,000 clones, with approximately 86% observed a single time. The clonotype comes from a man in his 70s with active or convalescent COVID-19. What was sequenced was peripheral blood. The chain combines TRBV11-2 with TRBJ2-5, with TRBD1 matching over 7 bases. Here the CDR3 reads CASSLVRTGPQETQYF. Here the CDR3 DNA reads TGTGCCAGCAGCTTAGTTCGGACAGGCCCCCAAGAGACCCAGTACTTC.